The clone carrying this T cell receptor beta chain was counted at least ten times. TCRbeta library construction was performed incorporating unique molecular identifiers. Each CDR3 protein gets one entry after TCRdb re-called the PCR reads with MiXCR. The profile shows roughly 170,000 distinct CDR3 sequences, approximately 6.6% of them singletons. CDR1 and CDR2 from the germline V gene are SGHRS and YFSETQ. With 1 base removed from V and 0 bases from J, the gap between germline ends came to 8 bases. This CDR3 region has 15 residues. These data come from a study of T-cell reconstitution after alpha-beta-depleted transplantation in children.

This sequence joins TRBV5-1 and TRBJ2-1; D is perhaps TRBD1 or TRBD2 (5 bases each). This clonotype originated in a human donor who donated a stem cell graft to a child with Wiskott-Aldrich syndrome. The sequences come from PBMCs from the stem cell graft donor, collected from the stem cell graft. CDR3 nucleotide sequence: TGCGCCAGCAGCTTGCGGGGCCCCTCCTACAATGAGCAGTTCTTC. This encodes CASSLRGPSYNEQFF.